This T cell receptor (beta chain) derives from a study of regulatory T cells in long-lasting Graves disease. The ends lost 6 bases at V and 7 bases at J; junction bases unmatched: 11. CDR1 and CDR2 (germline): MNHNS, SASEGT. The CDR3 is 15 amino acids. Study-level results: There were preferences for TRBV28, TRBJ1-2 and TRBJ2-5 in persistent disease. New patients shared more than 750 public clonotypes, fewer than the approximately 2,500 shared by persistent patients.

iRepertoire HTBI primers and Arm-PCR of CDR3 regions built TCR beta libraries. TCRdb reanalysed the multiplex PCR reads using MiXCR and keeps one entry per CDR3 protein. The data show 530,000 or so distinct CDR3 sequences, approximately 13% seen once. The time point: newly diagnosed GD, antithyroid drugs for less than 3 months. TCR sequences were obtained from RNA taken from PBMCs. This clonotype has a count of ten or more. Antigen: not known. These records were also assigned to another study, of T cells in Graves' hyperthyroidism and ophthalmopathy. That work states: Diagnosis of hyperthyroidism was new in patients aged 18 to 65, and its duration was under 2 months. Ophthalmopathy cases were set apart from stable hyperthyroidism by a 13 V-J model.

The sequencing used peripheral blood mononuclear cells (PBMCs), collected at new diagnosis, from a patient treated with antithyroid drugs. The sequence was obtained from a man aged 30 to 45 with Graves disease. The chain recombines TRBV6-1 with TRBJ1-4; 7 bases map to TRBD1. The CDR3 spells CASSPVSAGGEKLFF. As DNA, the CDR3 is TGTGCCAGCAGCCCGGTGTCGGCAGGGGGTGAAAAACTGTTTTTT.